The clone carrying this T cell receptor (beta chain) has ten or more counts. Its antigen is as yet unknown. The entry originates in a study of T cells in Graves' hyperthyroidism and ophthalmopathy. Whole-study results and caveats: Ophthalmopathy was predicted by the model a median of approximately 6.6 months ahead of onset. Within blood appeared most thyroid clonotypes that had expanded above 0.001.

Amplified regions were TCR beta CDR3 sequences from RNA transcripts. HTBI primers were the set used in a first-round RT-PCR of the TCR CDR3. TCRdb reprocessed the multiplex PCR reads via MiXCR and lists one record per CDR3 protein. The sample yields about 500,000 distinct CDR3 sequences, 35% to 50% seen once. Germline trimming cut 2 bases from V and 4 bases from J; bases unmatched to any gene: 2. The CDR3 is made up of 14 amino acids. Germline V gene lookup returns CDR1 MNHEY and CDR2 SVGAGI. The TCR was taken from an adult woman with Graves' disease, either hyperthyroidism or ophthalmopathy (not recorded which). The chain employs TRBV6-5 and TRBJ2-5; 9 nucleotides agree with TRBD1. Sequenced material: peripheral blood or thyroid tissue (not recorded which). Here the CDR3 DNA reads TGTGCCAGCAGTTACGGACAGGGGCTAGAGACCCAGTACTTC. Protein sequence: CASSYGQGLETQYF.